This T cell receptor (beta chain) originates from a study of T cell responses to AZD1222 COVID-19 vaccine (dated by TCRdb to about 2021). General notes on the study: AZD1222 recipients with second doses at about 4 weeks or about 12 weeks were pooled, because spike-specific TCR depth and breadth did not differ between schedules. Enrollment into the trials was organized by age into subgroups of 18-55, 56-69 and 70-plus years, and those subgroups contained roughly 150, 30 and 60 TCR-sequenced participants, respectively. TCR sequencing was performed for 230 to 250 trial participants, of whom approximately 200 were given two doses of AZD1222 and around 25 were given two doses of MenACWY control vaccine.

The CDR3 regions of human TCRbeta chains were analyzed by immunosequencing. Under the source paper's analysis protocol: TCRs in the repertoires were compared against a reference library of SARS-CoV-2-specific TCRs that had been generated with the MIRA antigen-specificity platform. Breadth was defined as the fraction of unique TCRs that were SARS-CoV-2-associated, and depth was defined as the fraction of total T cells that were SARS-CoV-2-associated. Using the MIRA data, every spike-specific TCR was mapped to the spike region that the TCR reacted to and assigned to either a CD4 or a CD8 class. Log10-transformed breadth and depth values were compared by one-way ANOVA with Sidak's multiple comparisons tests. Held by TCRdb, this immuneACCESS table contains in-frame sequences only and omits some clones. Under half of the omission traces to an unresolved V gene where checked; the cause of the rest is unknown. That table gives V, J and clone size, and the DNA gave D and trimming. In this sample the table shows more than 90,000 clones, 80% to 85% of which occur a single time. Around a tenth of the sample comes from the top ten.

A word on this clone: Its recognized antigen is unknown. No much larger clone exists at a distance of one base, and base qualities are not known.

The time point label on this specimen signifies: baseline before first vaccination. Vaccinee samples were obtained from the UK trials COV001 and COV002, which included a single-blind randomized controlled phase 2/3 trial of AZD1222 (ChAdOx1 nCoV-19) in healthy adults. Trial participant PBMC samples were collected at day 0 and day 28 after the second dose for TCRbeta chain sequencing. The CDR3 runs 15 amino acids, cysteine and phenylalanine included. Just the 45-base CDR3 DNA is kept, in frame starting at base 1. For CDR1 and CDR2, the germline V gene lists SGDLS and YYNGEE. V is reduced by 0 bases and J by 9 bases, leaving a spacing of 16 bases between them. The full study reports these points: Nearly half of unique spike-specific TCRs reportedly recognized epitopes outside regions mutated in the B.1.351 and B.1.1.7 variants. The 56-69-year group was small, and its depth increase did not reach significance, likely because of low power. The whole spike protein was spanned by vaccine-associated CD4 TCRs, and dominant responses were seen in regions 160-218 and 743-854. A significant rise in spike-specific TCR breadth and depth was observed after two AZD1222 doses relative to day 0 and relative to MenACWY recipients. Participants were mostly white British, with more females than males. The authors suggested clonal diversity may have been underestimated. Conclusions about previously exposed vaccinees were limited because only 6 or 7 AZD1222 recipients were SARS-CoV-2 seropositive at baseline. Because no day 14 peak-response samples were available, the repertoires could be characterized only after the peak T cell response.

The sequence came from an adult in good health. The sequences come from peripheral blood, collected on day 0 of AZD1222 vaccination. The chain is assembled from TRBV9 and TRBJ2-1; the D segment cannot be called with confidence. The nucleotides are TGTGCCAGCAGCGTAGCTACTCGTAGTACAAGTGAGCAGTTCTTC. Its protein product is CASSVATRSTSEQFF.